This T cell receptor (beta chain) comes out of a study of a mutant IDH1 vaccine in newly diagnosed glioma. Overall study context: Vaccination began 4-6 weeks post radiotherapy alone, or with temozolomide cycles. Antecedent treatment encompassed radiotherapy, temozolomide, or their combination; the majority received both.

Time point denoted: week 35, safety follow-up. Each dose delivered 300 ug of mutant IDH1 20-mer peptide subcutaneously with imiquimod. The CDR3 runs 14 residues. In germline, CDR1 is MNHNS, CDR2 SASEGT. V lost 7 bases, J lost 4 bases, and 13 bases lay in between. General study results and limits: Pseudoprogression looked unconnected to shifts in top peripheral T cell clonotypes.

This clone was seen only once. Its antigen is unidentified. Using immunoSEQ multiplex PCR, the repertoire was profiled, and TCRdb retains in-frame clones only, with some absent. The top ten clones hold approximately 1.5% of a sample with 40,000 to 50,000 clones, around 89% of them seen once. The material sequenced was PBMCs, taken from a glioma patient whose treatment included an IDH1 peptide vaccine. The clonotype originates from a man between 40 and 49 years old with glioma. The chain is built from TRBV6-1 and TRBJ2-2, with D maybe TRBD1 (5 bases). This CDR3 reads CASIQTVSTGELFF. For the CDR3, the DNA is TGTGCCAGCATCCAGACAGTAAGCACCGGGGAGCTGTTTTTT.